This TCR beta chain derives from a study of T cell responses to AZD1222 COVID-19 vaccine. Study-wide results and caveats: Clonal diversity may have been underestimated, and the donors were mostly white British, with more females than males. Just a handful of AZD1222 recipients were seropositive at baseline. It was only after the peak T cell response that any repertoires were sampled.

Germline CDR1 reads GTSNPN; CDR2 reads SVGIG (reference sequence). Trimming took 3 bases from V and 6 from J; bases not matched to a gene: 5. The CDR3 has 14 amino acids. A remark on this clone: What it recognizes is unknown.

The assay was immunoSEQ multiplex PCR, and TCRdb's table has in-frame clones only and misses some. The sample has fewer than 140,000 clones, 90% seen once; the top ten hold 7.5% to 9%. Source: peripheral blood, taken 28 days after the second AZD1222 dose. The TCR was taken from an adult who received the AZD1222 COVID-19 vaccine. The rearrangement joins TRBV30 to TRBJ1-6, with 7 bases matching TRBD1. CDR3 nucleotides: TGTGCCTGGAGGGGGACAGCTACTAATTCACCCCTCCACTTT. Protein sequence: CAWRGTATNSPLHF. The whole variable domain, remainder taken from reference TRBV30 and TRBJ1-6, is SQTIHQWPATLVQPVGSPLSLECTVEGTSNPNLYWYRQAAGRGLQLLFYSVGIGQISSEVPQNLSASRPQDRQFILSSKKLLLSDSGFYLCAWRGTATNSPLHFGNGTRLTVT.